This entry lists 14 T cell receptor beta chains sequenced from one sample in a study of spatial heterogeneity in lung cancer. Whole-study findings and limits: The number of expanded tumor alpha and beta chains correlated with mutation number.

Documented time point: sample taken at primary tumor resection. Their cognate antigens are unknown. Using its own MiXCR run on the 5' RACE reads, TCRdb lists one record per CDR3 protein. Its listing shows about 70 distinct CDR3 sequences. Sequencing used lung tumor tissue, obtained at surgery. These receptors were obtained from a female donor with early-stage non-small cell lung cancer.

By its share, this clonotype is hyperexpanded. This beta chain appears as a stray read in a library generated for alpha chains; its size is not informative. V gene TRBV7-9 combines with J gene TRBJ2-7, with D possibly being TRBD1 (6 bases). Germline V lookup: CDR1 SEHNR, CDR2 FQNEAQ (reference sequence). Trimming left V 5 bases short and J 5 bases short, with 10 bases between. CDR3 size: 12 residues. The CDR3 nucleotides read TGTGCCAGCAGCGCGGACAGAAACGAGCAGTACTTC. Protein sequence: CASSADRNEQYF.

Notes on this clonotype: This beta chain is off target for a library built for alpha chains, so its abundance means little. V gene TRBV27 combines with J gene TRBJ2-7, with a weak D call TRBD1 (6 bases). CDR1 is MNHEY, CDR2 SMNVEV, per germline (reference sequence). Trimming shortened V by 10 bases and J by 4 bases, and 14 bases separated the two germline ends. The CDR3 spans 12 residues. The chain's CDR3 is CATRGVGYEQYF. The CDR3 nucleotides are TGTGCCACCAGGGGAGTGGGGTACGAGCAGTACTTC.

For this clonotype: Being off target in a library aimed at alpha chains, this beta chain has a size of little meaning. V and J are TRBV11-2 and TRBJ2-1, with 12 bases that match TRBD2. The CDR3 totals 13 residues. Looked up from germline, CDR1 is SGHAT and CDR2 is FQNNGV. The CDR3 DNA reads TGTGTCAGTAGCTTCACTAGCGGGGGGTTGCAGTTCTTC. This translates into CVSSFTSGGLQFF.

As to this clonotype: This beta chain represents an off-target read in a library built for alpha chains; its size is of limited meaning. The chain uses TRBV28 and TRBJ1-5; D ambiguous. The CDR3 sequence is 12 residues long. The germline CDR1 and CDR2 sequences are MDHEN and SYDVKM. Trimming took 8 bases from V and 2 from J, leaving 7 bases between them. The CDR3 DNA reads TGTGCCAGCTGGACGGGCAATCAGCCCCAGCATTTT. Its translation is CASWTGNQPQHF.

This clonotype was seen only a few times. Because the library targeted alpha chains, this beta chain is an off-target read whose size means little. The V gene is TRBV11-2, the J gene TRBJ2-7, with D uncertain. This CDR3 contains 13 residues. V lost 0 bases and J lost 2, with 5 bases in between. The germline gives CDR1 SGHAT, CDR2 FQNNGV. CDR3 bases: TGTGCCAGCAGCTTAGATAGTACCTACGAGCAGTACTTC. This sequence encodes CASSLDSTYEQYF.

This clonotype has just a few counts. The library was designed around alpha chains, so this beta chain is a stray read whose abundance carries little weight. The chain is built from TRBV30 and TRBJ1-4, with 9 positions matching TRBD1. In germline, CDR1 is GTSNPN, CDR2 SVGIG (reference sequence). V lost 8 bases, J lost 6 bases, and 4 bases stayed unmatched. This CDR3 is built from 12 residues. The CDR3 here is CAGQGRDEKLFF. The DNA for the CDR3 is TGTGCCGGACAGGGGCGTGATGAAAAACTGTTTTTT. Together with reference TRBV30 and TRBJ1-4, the CDR3 gives the full variable domain: SQTIHQWPATLVQPVGSPLSLECTVEGTSNPNLYWYRQAAGRGLQLLFYSVGIGQISSEVPQNLSASRPQDRQFILSSKKLLLSDSGFYLCAGQGRDEKLFFGSGTQLSVL.

This clonotype has just one count. With the library built for alpha chains, this beta chain is off target and its frequency is not meaningful. V and J are TRBV7-9 and TRBJ2-7, with D perhaps TRBD1 or TRBD2 (5 bases each). Trimming removed 4 bases from V and 1 base from J, with 14 bases in between. Germline V gives CDR1 SEHNR, CDR2 FQNEAQ (reference sequence). The CDR3 is 15 amino acids. CDR3 residues: CASSYIGTQSYEQYF. CDR3 nucleotide sequence: TGTGCCAGCAGCTACATTGGGACGCAGTCCTACGAGCAGTACTTC.

This clonotype rates as hyperexpanded. Little can be read into the size of this beta chain, an off-target read in a library designed for alpha chains. J is TRBJ1-1 and V is TRBV10-3, with D possibly TRBD1 on 5 matching bases. The CDR3 covers 15 residues. Germline V gene data show CDR1 as ENHRY and CDR2 as SYGVKD. The germline V and J ends were trimmed by 0 bases and 0 bases, with 8 bases remaining between them. The CDR3 DNA reads TGTGCCATCAGTGAGTCACAGGACTTGAACACTGAAGCTTTCTTT. This sequence encodes CAISESQDLNTEAFF.

This clonotype was picked up one time. Little can be read into the size of this beta chain, an off-target read in a library designed for alpha chains. The genes are TRBV7-8 and TRBJ2-5; D is unresolved. The CDR3 spans 12 residues. The germline V and J ends were trimmed by 1 base and 5 bases, with 5 bases remaining between them. CDR1 and CDR2 from the germline V gene are SGHVS and FQNEAQ. CDR3 nucleotides: TGTGCCAGCAGCTTAGTTGCGGAGACCCAGTACTTC. It codes for CASSLVAETQYF.

Comment on this clonotype: This beta chain represents an off-target read in a library built for alpha chains; its size is of limited meaning. V is TRBV13 and J is TRBJ1-1, with unresolved D. The CDR3 totals 12 residues. V was cut by 0 bases and J by 7 bases, with 6 bases left in between. Looked up from germline, CDR1 is PRHDT and CDR2 is FYEKMQ (reference sequence). CDR3 coding DNA: TGTGCCAGCAGCTTAGGACGGCTTGAAGCTTTCTTT. Its protein is CASSLGRLEAFF.

Within the sample, this clonotype is hyperexpanded (1% or more). This beta chain is an unintended read in a library built for alpha chains; its size means little. In DNA form, the CDR3 reads TGTGCCAGCAGCTCGGGAACCTCGACAGGCAGCTACGAGCAGTACTTC. Translated: CASSSGTSTGSYEQYF. The chain is built from TRBV5-6 and TRBJ2-7; weak D call: TRBD1 (6 bases). Germline CDR1 reads SGHDT; CDR2 reads YYEEEE. CDR3 size: 16 residues. The ends were cut back, 3 bases at V and 3 bases at J, with 19 bases in the middle.

Notes on this clonotype: Found in a library prepared for alpha chains, this beta chain is an off-target read, and its abundance has little meaning. The rearrangement uses TRBV4-2 and TRBJ2-3; D is possibly TRBD2 (7 bases). The CDR3 is 13 residues long. Trimming took 4 bases from V and 7 from J, leaving 12 bases between them. CDR1 and CDR2 from the germline V gene are LGHNA and YNFKEQ. CDR3 DNA sequence: TGTGCCAGCAGCCCCGGGGGGCTAAATACGCAGTATTTT. This translates into CASSPGGLNTQYF.

This clonotype is categorized as hyperexpanded. This beta chain appears as a stray read in a library generated for alpha chains; its size is not informative. The rearrangement links TRBV20-1 to TRBJ2-7; TRBD2 agrees at 9 bases. Unmatched junction bases numbered 9, after V lost 5 bases and J lost 4 bases. Germline V gene sequence: CDR1 DFQATT, CDR2 SNEGSKA (reference sequence). This CDR3 contains 14 residues. DNA for the CDR3: TGCAGTGCTTTAATTAGCGGGGGACGTTACGAGCAGTACTTC. It encodes CSALISGGRYEQYF.

By share, this clonotype ranks as hyperexpanded (1% or more). Little can be read into the size of this beta chain, an off-target read in a library designed for alpha chains. The CDR3 nucleotides are TGCAGTGCTAGAGATGCAACAGCCCAAGAGACCCAGTACTTC. This gives the protein CSARDATAQETQYF. The V and J genes are TRBV20-1 and TRBJ2-5; no firm D call. CDR3 size: 14 residues. Looked up from germline, CDR1 is DFQATT and CDR2 is SNEGSKA (reference sequence). Trimming stripped 0 bases from V and 1 base from J, with 9 bases between.